The text below deals with one T cell receptor (beta chain). V trimming: 3 bases; J trimming: 8 bases; junction bases outside the gene matches: 6. The CDR3 sequence is 15 residues long. Germline-derived CDR1 and CDR2 are MDHEN and SYDVKM. These data originate in a study of blood T cell repertoires in COVID-19. On the study more broadly: Sample material is recorded as cDNA or gDNA derived from T cells, B-cell-depleted T cells, or PBMCs.

The participants were between about 18 and 90 years old and came from about two dozen US areas. Clinical history reported by participants formed the basis on which cohorts were assigned. In the authors' methods: For nucleated cells, counts were estimated from reference gene primer amplification. The method was immunoSEQ multiplex PCR; TCRdb's version includes in-frame clones alone and lacks a portion of them. That table gives V, J and clone size, and the DNA gave D and trimming. The sample has some 260,000 clones, around 90% seen once. The TCR was taken from a woman in her 30s with acute COVID-19. The material sequenced was PBMCs or T cells enriched from blood (not recorded which). This sequence joins TRBV28 and TRBJ1-6; 8 nucleotides align to TRBD1. The CDR3 region is CASSFIRGRDSPLHF. The CDR3, as DNA: TGTGCCAGCAGTTTTATCAGGGGGCGGGATTCACCCCTCCACTTT.